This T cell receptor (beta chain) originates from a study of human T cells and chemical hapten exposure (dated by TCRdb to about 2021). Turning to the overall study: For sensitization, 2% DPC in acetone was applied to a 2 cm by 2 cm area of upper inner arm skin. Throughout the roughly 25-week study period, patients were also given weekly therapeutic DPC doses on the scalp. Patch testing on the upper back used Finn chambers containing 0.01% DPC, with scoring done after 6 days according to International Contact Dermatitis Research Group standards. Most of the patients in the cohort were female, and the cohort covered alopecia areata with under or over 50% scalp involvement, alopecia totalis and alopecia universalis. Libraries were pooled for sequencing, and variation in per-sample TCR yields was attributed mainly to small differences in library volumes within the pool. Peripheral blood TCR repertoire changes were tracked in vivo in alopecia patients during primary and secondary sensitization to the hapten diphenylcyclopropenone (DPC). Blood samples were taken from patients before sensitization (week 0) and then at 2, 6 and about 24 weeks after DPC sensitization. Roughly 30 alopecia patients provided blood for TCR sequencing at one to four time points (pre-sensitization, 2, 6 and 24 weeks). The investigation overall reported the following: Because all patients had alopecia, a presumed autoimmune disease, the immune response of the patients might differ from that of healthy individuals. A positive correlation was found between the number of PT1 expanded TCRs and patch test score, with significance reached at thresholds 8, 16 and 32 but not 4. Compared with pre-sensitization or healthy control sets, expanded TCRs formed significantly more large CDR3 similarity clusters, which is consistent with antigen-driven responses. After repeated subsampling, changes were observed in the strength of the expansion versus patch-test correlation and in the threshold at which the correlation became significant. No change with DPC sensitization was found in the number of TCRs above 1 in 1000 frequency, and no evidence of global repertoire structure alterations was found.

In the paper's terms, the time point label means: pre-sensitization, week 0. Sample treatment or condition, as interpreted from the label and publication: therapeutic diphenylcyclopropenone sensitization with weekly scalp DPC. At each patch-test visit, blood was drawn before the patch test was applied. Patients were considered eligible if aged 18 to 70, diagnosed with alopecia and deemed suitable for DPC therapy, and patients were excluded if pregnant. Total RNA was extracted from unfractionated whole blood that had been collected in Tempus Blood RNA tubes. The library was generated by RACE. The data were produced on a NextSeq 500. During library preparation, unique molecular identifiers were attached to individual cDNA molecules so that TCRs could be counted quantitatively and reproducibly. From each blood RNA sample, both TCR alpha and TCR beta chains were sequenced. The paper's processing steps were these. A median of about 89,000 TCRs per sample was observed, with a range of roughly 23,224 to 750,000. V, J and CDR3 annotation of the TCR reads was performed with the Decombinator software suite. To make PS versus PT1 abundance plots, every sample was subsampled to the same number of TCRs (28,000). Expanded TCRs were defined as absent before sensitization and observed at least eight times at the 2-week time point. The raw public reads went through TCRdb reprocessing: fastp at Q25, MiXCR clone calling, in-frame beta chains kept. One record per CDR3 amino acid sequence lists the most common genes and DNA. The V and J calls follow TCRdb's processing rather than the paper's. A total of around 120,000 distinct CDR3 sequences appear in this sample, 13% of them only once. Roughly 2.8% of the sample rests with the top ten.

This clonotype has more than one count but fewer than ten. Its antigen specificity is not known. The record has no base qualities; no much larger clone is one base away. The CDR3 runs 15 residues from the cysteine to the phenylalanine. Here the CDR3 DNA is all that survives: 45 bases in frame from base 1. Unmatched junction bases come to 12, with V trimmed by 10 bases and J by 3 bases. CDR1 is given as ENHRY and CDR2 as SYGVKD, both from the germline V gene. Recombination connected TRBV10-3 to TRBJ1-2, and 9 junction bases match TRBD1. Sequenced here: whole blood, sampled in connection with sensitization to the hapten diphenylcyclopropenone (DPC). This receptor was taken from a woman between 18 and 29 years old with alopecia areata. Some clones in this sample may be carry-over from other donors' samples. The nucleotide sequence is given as TGTGCCAGCCGGGACAGGGTTTGGAGGTACTATGGCTACACCTTC. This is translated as CASRDRVWRYYGYTF.